The 13 T cell receptor beta chains given below trace back to one sample, sequenced in a study of TIL therapy for anti-PD-1-resistant metastatic lung cancer (dated by TCRdb to about 2021). The immunoSEQ v3 hsTCRB kit was used to amplify TCR beta CDR3 regions from genomic DNA through bias-controlled multiplex PCR. TCRdb carries this immuneACCESS record with in-frame sequences only. Its versions omit some clonotypes, under half of them owing to an unresolved V gene in the studies checked, with the rest unexplained. The sample table holds about 16,000 clones, of which approximately 69% were seen once. More than 35% of the sample is in the top ten clones. This sample's time point label indicates: pre-treatment sample, taken before nivolumab and TIL therapy. The sample was blood, taken at baseline. These receptors came from a person between 25 and 79 years old with non-small cell lung cancer.

J is TRBJ2-7 and V is TRBV4-1; 7 nucleotides line up with TRBD2. The CDR3 has 15 amino acids. Germline CDR1 and CDR2: MGHRA and YSYEKL. J lost 3 bases, V lost 0 bases, and 5 bases had no gene match. CDR3 amino acids: CASSQDQSSGYEQYF. CDR3 sequence (DNA): TGCGCCAGCAGCCAAGATCAGTCTAGCGGCTACGAGCAGTACTTC.

This clone is termed medium-sized. This chain uses TRBV6-1 with TRBJ1-3; D is unresolved. CDR1 is MNHNS and CDR2 is SASEGT in the germline V gene. Trimming removed 0 bases from V and 2 bases from J, with 8 bases in between. The CDR3 is 15 residues long. CDR3 in DNA: TGTGCCAGCAGTGAAGCTTCGGGAACTGGAAACACCATATATTTT. It is translated as CASSEASGTGNTIYF.

This clone was seen once. The chain has TRBV27 and TRBJ1-5; D ambiguous. This CDR3 is built from 14 residues. The V end lost 2 bases, the J end lost 5 bases, and 10 bases lay between the germline ends. CDR1 and CDR2 from the germline V gene are MNHEY and SMNVEV (reference sequence). This CDR3 reads CASSLREGYQPQHF. In DNA, the CDR3 is TGTGCCAGCAGTTTACGGGAAGGGTATCAGCCCCAGCATTTT.

The V and J genes are TRBV13 and TRBJ2-3; a weak D match, TRBD1 (6 bases). The CDR3 consists of 14 residues. The ends were cut back, 5 bases at V and 4 bases at J, with 13 bases in the middle. CDR1 is PRHDT, CDR2 FYEKMQ, per germline (reference sequence). Written as DNA, the CDR3 is TGTGCCAGCAGCCTCGGACAGAGGGCAGATACGCAGTATTTT. Its translation is CASSLGQRADTQYF.

The rearrangement uses TRBV15 and TRBJ2-7; 11 bases map to TRBD1. The CDR3 covers 16 residues. Per the germline V gene, CDR1 is LNHNV and CDR2 is YYDKDF (reference sequence). V lost 0 bases to trimming and J lost 0 bases; unmatched junction nucleotides: 1. The CDR3 loop reads CATSRDGTGGSYEQYF. CDR3 DNA: TGTGCCACCAGCAGAGATGGGACAGGGGGCTCCTACGAGCAGTACTTC.

This clone has only a few counts. The chain recombines TRBV7-3 with TRBJ2-3; no clear D. Per the germline V gene, CDR1 is SGHTA and CDR2 is FQGTGA. With 2 bases removed from V and 2 bases from J, the gap between germline ends came to 8 bases. The CDR3 contains 14 residues. Here the CDR3 DNA reads TGTGCCAGCAGCTTACTCCACAACACAGATACGCAGTATTTT. The encoded protein is CASSLLHNTDTQYF. Full variable domain (outside the CDR3, taken from reference TRBV7-3 and TRBJ2-3): GAGVSQTPSNKVTEKGKYVELRCDPISGHTALYWYRQSLGQGPEFLIYFQGTGAADDSGLPNDRFFAVRPEGSVSTLKIQRTERGDSAVYLCASSLLHNTDTQYFGPGTRLTVL.

V is TRBV10-1 and J is TRBJ1-1; D possibly corresponds to TRBD1 (5 bases). This CDR3 is built from 13 residues. V was pared by 6 bases and J by 3 bases, with 11 bases between. Per the germline V gene, CDR1 is WNHNN and CDR2 is SYGVQD (reference sequence). CDR3 residues: CASSQGGDTEAFF. The CDR3 nucleotides are TGCGCCAGCAGCCAGGGAGGGGACACTGAAGCTTTCTTT.

This chain uses TRBV7-6 with TRBJ2-5, with D unresolved. Germline-derived CDR1 and CDR2 are SGHVS and FNYEAQ. The V end lost 5 bases, the J end lost 4 bases, and 8 bases lay between the germline ends. The CDR3 contains 12 residues. The CDR3 spells CASSPSRETQYF. The DNA for the CDR3 is TGTGCCAGCAGCCCCTCTCGAGAGACCCAGTACTTC. Combining the CDR3 with reference TRBV7-6 and TRBJ2-5 gives the whole variable domain GAGVSQSPRYKVTKRGQDVALRCDPISGHVSLYWYRQALGQGPEFLTYFNYEAQQDKSGLPNDRFSAERPEGSISTLTIQRTEQRDSAMYRCASSPSRETQYFGPGTRLLVL.

This clone was seen only a few times. The chain couples TRBV7-8 to TRBJ2-1; 7 nucleotides match TRBD1. With 5 bases clipped from V and 15 bases from J, the junction kept 7 bases outside the gene matches. Germline loops: CDR1 SGHVS, CDR2 FQNEAQ. The CDR3 is 11 residues long. CDR3 region: CASSQTGRLFF. The CDR3 bases are TGTGCCAGCAGCCAGACAGGGCGCCTGTTCTTC.

The gene calls are TRBV7-6 and TRBJ2-1; the D gene could be TRBD1 or TRBD2 (5 bases each). This CDR3 is 13 amino acids long. CDR1 SGHVS and CDR2 FNYEAQ come from the germline V gene. Trimming took 5 bases from V and 8 from J, leaving 13 bases between them. CDR3 loop: CASSPGPNYEQFF. Written as DNA, the CDR3 is TGTGCCAGCAGCCCGGGACCCAACTATGAGCAGTTCTTC.

The chain uses TRBV6-7 and TRBJ2-5; 8 bases are a match to TRBD2. TRBV6-7 belongs to the ORF category, with a function that is uncertain. This CDR3 is 18 amino acids long. The ends lost 6 bases at V and 5 bases at J; junction bases unmatched: 20. The CDR3 bases are TGTGCCAGCAGCCTCGGACTAGCTGGGGCGAGATGGCGGGAGACCCAGTACTTC. Translation: CASSLGLAGARWRETQYF.

This rearrangement joins TRBV6-5 to TRBJ2-7, with no clear D. This CDR3 has 13 amino acids. The V end was cut by 6 bases, the J end by 3 bases, with 12 bases between. Germline values: CDR1 MNHEY, CDR2 SVGAGI. CDR3 protein: CASSLGLGYEQYF. The CDR3 nucleotides read TGTGCCAGCAGCTTAGGCCTCGGCTACGAGCAGTACTTC.

The CDR3 protein is CASRDRGGAGPQHF. CDR3 in DNA: TGTGCCAGCCGGGATAGAGGGGGCGCAGGGCCCCAGCATTTT. The chain links TRBV2 to TRBJ1-5; 7 bases line up with TRBD1. Germline CDR1 is SNHLY and CDR2 is FYNNEI. CDR3 size: 14 residues. V lost 8 bases, J lost 9 bases, and 13 bases stayed unmatched.